These 21 T cell receptor beta chains originate from one sample sequenced in a study of read filtering for tumor transcriptome and immune sequencing. From roughly 0.4 ug of RNA, a library with molecular barcoded alpha/delta and beta/gamma adaptors was made. From the reads, TCRdb called clonotypes with MiXCR, one entry per CDR3 protein. This sample has more than 35,000 distinct CDR3 sequences, with roughly an eighth found just once. The sequencing sample was made of a population of CD138-negative cells sorted from bone marrow. Every receptor here comes from a donor aged 40 or over with multiple myeloma.

This clonotype was picked up a small number of times. A much larger clone sits a single nucleotide away, making a read error possible. The chain uses TRBV20-1 and TRBJ1-1; D unresolved. The length of the CDR3 is 10 residues. CDR1 and CDR2 (germline): DFQATT, SNEGSKA (reference sequence). CDR3 residues: CSALDTDAFF. Here the CDR3 DNA reads TGCAGTGCCCTAGATACTGACGCTTTCTTT.

Many counts were recorded for this clonotype. This chain joins TRBV20-1 and TRBJ1-2, with no clear D. The germline V gene has CDR1 DFQATT and CDR2 SNEGSKA (reference sequence). V was trimmed by 0 bases and J by 6 bases, leaving 14 bases between them. This CDR3 spans 14 amino acids. The CDR3 nucleotides are TGCAGTGCTAGAGATCTGAGTGACAACCATGGCTACACCTTC. Protein: CSARDLSDNHGYTF.

The sample holds many counts of this clonotype. The V call is TRBV4-1, the J call TRBJ2-1; D ambiguous. This CDR3 is 14 amino acids long. V was shortened by 0 bases and J by 10 bases, with 13 bases between the two germline ends. CDR1 and CDR2 (germline): MGHRA, YSYEKL. CDR3 sequence reads: CASSQDHGPTEQFF. In DNA form, the CDR3 reads TGCGCCAGCAGCCAAGATCATGGCCCCACCGAGCAGTTCTTC.

This clonotype was found many times. The chain carries TRBV29-1 and TRBJ1-2, with D possibly TRBD1 on 5 matching bases. The CDR3 runs 14 residues. V lost 5 bases and J lost 1, with 14 bases in between. Germline loops: CDR1 SQVTM, CDR2 ANQGSEA. Here the CDR3 DNA reads TGCAGCGTTTTGGGGCCCGTAAATAACTATGGCTACACCTTC. Translating gives CSVLGPVNNYGYTF. The whole variable domain, filled in from reference TRBV29-1 and TRBJ1-2, reads SAVISQKPSRDICQRGTSLTIQCQVDSQVTMMFWYRQQPGQSLTLIATANQGSEATYESGFVIDKFPISRPNLTFSTLTVSNMSPEDSSIYLCSVLGPVNNYGYTFGSGTRLTVV.

The table lists this clonotype with many counts. The genes are TRBV12-5 and TRBJ2-2; TRBD2 is a possible D gene (5 bases). Germline V gives CDR1 LGHNT, CDR2 FRNRAP. This CDR3 is built from 15 residues. V dropped 6 bases and J dropped 1 base, with 12 bases sitting between them. CDR3 sequence: CASGPGVLNTGELFF. The CDR3 DNA reads TGTGCTAGTGGCCCCGGGGTACTGAACACCGGGGAGCTGTTTTTT.

At least ten counts were recorded for this clonotype. V and J are TRBV21-1 and TRBJ2-3; the table's D call, TRBD2, was not checked against the DNA. TRBV21-1 is tagged as a pseudogene. The CDR3 sequence is 16 residues long. CDR3 nucleotides: TGTGCCAGCCGGTGGAAGGGAGGACTTAGCACAGATACGCAGTATTTT. Amino acids: CASRWKGGLSTDTQYF.

This clonotype was seen repeatedly, ten times or more. The chain has TRBV6-1 and TRBJ2-2; perhaps TRBD2 as D (5 bases). The CDR3 is made up of 13 amino acids. CDR1 and CDR2 from the germline V gene are MNHNS and SASEGT. Trimming took 3 bases from V and 6 from J, leaving 8 bases between them. The CDR3 nucleotides read TGTGCCAGCAGTGATCGGGAAGCCGGGGAGCTGTTTTTT. Protein product: CASSDREAGELFF.

In its sample, this clonotype was seen many times. This chain links TRBV19 with TRBJ1-5; D may be TRBD1 (5 bases). Trimming left V 4 bases short and J 0 bases short, with 13 bases between. The CDR3 runs 16 residues. In germline, CDR1 is LNHDA, CDR2 SQIVND (reference sequence). As DNA, the CDR3 is TGTGCCAGTAGTAGAAGGGACCTCCCTAGCAATCAGCCCCAGCATTTT. Its translation: CASSRRDLPSNQPQHF.

This clonotype has a handful of counts. A much bigger clone sits one base away, suggesting this may be a read error. The V and J genes are TRBV29-1 and TRBJ1-1; unclear D gene. V was shortened by 5 bases and J by 6 bases, with 7 bases between the two germline ends. CDR1 and CDR2 (germline): SQVTM, ANQGSEA. This CDR3 is 10 amino acids long. The CDR3 sequence: CSVQIAEAFF. The DNA of the CDR3 is TGCAGCGTTCAAATCGCTGAAGCTTTCTTT.

In this sample, this clonotype turned up a few times. V and J are TRBV20-1 and TRBJ2-4; TRBD1 matches 7 bases. CDR3 length: 14 residues. Germline V gene sequence: CDR1 DFQATT, CDR2 SNEGSKA (reference sequence). V lost 4 bases, J lost 1 base, and 4 bases stayed unmatched. The CDR3 region is CSAKKTGAKNIQYF. CDR3 sequence (DNA): TGCAGTGCTAAAAAGACAGGGGCCAAAAACATTCAGTACTTC.

This clonotype turned up a few times. The V gene is TRBV7-9, the J gene TRBJ2-7, with 9 bases lining up with TRBD1. Germline V gene data show CDR1 as SEHNR and CDR2 as FQNEAQ (reference sequence). The CDR3 runs to 15 residues. J lost 4 bases, V lost 1 base, and 5 bases had no gene match. CDR3 DNA sequence: TGTGCCAGCAGCTTAGAGGGACAGGGAATTTACGAGCAGTACTTC. As protein: CASSLEGQGIYEQYF. The complete variable domain, with remaining parts taken from reference TRBV7-9 and TRBJ2-7, reads DTGVSQNPRHKITKRGQNVTFRCDPISEHNRLYWYRQTLGQGPEFLTYFQNEAQLEKSRLLSDRFSAERPKGSFSTLEIQRTEQGDSAMYLCASSLEGQGIYEQYFGPGTRLTVT.

This clonotype was seen many times. J is TRBJ1-1 and V is TRBV19; 8 nucleotides align to TRBD1. The CDR3 has 16 residues. CDR1 and CDR2 from the germline V gene are LNHDA and SQIVND (reference sequence). The ends lost 5 bases at V and 1 base at J; junction bases unmatched: 9. The DNA of the CDR3 is TGTGCCAGTAGTGTCGGGACAGGCAATCCGAACACTGAAGCTTTCTTT. Protein sequence: CASSVGTGNPNTEAFF.

This clonotype was seen at least ten times. The chain joins TRBV30 to TRBJ1-1; D uncertain. This CDR3 is built from 11 residues. CDR1 is GTSNPN, CDR2 SVGIG, per germline (reference sequence). V shed 5 bases and J shed 8 bases, with 12 bases lying between them. The CDR3 DNA reads as TGTGCCTGGGAGGAGCGTATGGAAGCTTTCTTT. Its protein is CAWEERMEAFF.

This clonotype has at least ten counts. The V gene is TRBV7-9, the J gene TRBJ2-1, with D tentatively TRBD2 (6 bases). Deletions cut 4 bases from V and 2 bases from J, with 12 bases between. This CDR3 spans 15 amino acids. Per the germline V gene, CDR1 is SEHNR and CDR2 is FQNEAQ (reference sequence). The CDR3 loop reads CASSSTRTTYNEQFF. DNA for the CDR3: TGTGCCAGCAGCTCGACTAGGACTACCTACAATGAGCAGTTCTTC.

This clonotype showed up many times. The genes are TRBV5-6 and TRBJ2-5; 9 bases are shared with TRBD2. The CDR3 is made up of 15 amino acids. Germline V gives CDR1 SGHDT, CDR2 YYEEEE. Unmatched junction bases numbered 8, after V lost 4 bases and J lost 4 bases. The CDR3 nucleotides read TGTGCCAGCAGCGCGGCCGGGACTAGCATAGAGACCCAGTACTTC. Translating gives CASSAAGTSIETQYF.

This rearrangement joins TRBV5-1 to TRBJ2-2; no firm D call. V was shortened by 0 bases and J by 7 bases, with 13 bases between the two germline ends. Per the germline V gene, CDR1 is SGHRS and CDR2 is YFSETQ. The CDR3 has 15 residues. CDR3 coding DNA: TGCGCCAGCAGCTTGGACGCGGCAGTGGTCGGGGAGCTGTTTTTT. It yields the protein CASSLDAAVVGELFF.

Turning to this clonotype: No conserved phenylalanine or tryptophan is present at the end of the CDR3, so a read error is the likely explanation. The chain links TRBV19 to TRBJ1-5; TRBD1 might be the D (6 bases). CDR1 LNHDA and CDR2 SQIVND come from the germline V gene (reference sequence). This CDR3 comprises 13 residues. CDR3 protein: CASNREGGQPQHL. The CDR3 DNA reads TGCGCCAGTAACAGGGAGGGAGGCCAGCCCCAGCATCTT.

The J gene is TRBJ2-5, the V gene TRBV12-3 or TRBV12-4; D is uncertain. The ends were cut back, 3 bases at V and 4 bases at J, with 9 bases in the middle. CDR3 length equals 13 residues. The CDR3 sequence: CASSFEIRETQYF. The CDR3 DNA reads TGTGCCAGCAGTTTCGAGATACGAGAGACCCAGTACTTC.

This clonotype was seen ten or more times. This chain uses TRBV5-1 with TRBJ2-1; TRBD1 is a possible D gene (7 bases). Looked up from germline, CDR1 is SGHRS and CDR2 is YFSETQ. Trimming cost V 1 base and J 4 bases, with 18 bases left between them. This CDR3 comprises 17 residues. The CDR3 DNA is TGCGCCAGCAGCTTGTTCGGGCAGGGGGGTAGTTACAATGAGCAGTTCTTC. Its translation: CASSLFGQGGSYNEQFF.

This clonotype was seen a handful of times. This CDR3 reads CASARSGANVLTF. The CDR3, as DNA: TGTGCCAGCGCCCGCTCTGGGGCCAACGTCCTGACTTTC. V gene TRBV4-2 combines with J gene TRBJ2-6; D ambiguous. The length of the CDR3 is 13 residues. From germline, CDR1 is LGHNA and CDR2 YNFKEQ. Trimming removed 8 bases at V and 0 bases at J, with 5 bases between.

The sample holds many counts of this clonotype. A clone one base away is much larger, so this may be a read error. The V call is TRBV4-1, the J call TRBJ2-1, with D unresolved. Germline V gene lookup returns CDR1 MGHRA and CDR2 YSYEKL. The ends were cut back, 0 bases at V and 6 bases at J, with 9 bases in the middle. The CDR3 has 14 amino acids. CDR3 sequence reads: CASSQEGTVNEQFF. The CDR3 DNA is TGCGCCAGCAGCCAAGAAGGTACAGTCAATGAGCAGTTCTTC.